One and the same sample provided the 24 T cell receptor beta chains below, sequenced in a study of blood T cell repertoires in COVID-19. TCRdb's copy holds only in-frame clones and misses some; the assay was immunoSEQ multiplex PCR. The data hold approximately 49,000 clones, with approximately 84% observed a single time. Sequences were obtained from peripheral blood. Receptor source: a man aged 45-65 years with acute or convalescent COVID-19.

The chain has TRBV12-3 or TRBV12-4 and TRBJ1-1; D is uncertain. Trimming shortened V by 5 bases and J by 6 bases, and 10 bases separated the two germline ends. The CDR3 length is 12 residues. The DNA for the CDR3 is TGTGCCAGCAGTATCGAGGTGCCTGAAGCTTTCTTT. Translating it yields CASSIEVPEAFF.

This clone has more than one count but fewer than ten. The chain couples TRBV19 to TRBJ2-7; 8 bases are shared with TRBD1. J was trimmed by 2 bases and V by 5 bases; bases with no gene match: 8. In germline, CDR1 is LNHDA, CDR2 SQIVND (reference sequence). The CDR3 extends over 15 amino acids. As DNA, the CDR3 is TGTGCCAGTAGTCCCGCGTGGGGACAGGCCTACGAGCAGTACTTC. Its protein product is CASSPAWGQAYEQYF. Full variable domain (rest looked up from reference TRBV19 and TRBJ2-7): DGGITQSPKYLFRKEGQNVTLSCEQNLNHDAMYWYRQDPGQGLRLIYYSQIVNDFQKGDIAEGYSVSREKKESFPLTVTSAQKNPTAFYLCASSPAWGQAYEQYFGPGTRLTVT.

J is TRBJ1-3 and V is TRBV7-6; D uncertain. V lost 4 bases and J 0 bases, leaving 10 bases between the germline ends. The CDR3 totals 15 residues. Germline CDR1 is SGHVS and CDR2 is FNYEAQ. The CDR3 sequence: CASSSSGPSGNTIYF. CDR3 bases: TGTGCCAGCAGCTCGTCTGGCCCCTCTGGAAACACCATATATTTT.

This clone was counted a single time. This chain uses TRBV18 with TRBJ2-7; 12 bases are a match to TRBD2. The CDR3 loop spans 15 amino acids. The V gene end was trimmed by 0 bases and the J gene end by 3 bases; junction bases not matched to a gene: 0. CDR1 KGHSH and CDR2 LQKENI come from the germline V gene. CDR3: CASSPPTSGSYEQYF. In nucleotides, the CDR3 is TGTGCCAGCTCACCACCGACTAGCGGGAGCTACGAGCAGTACTTC. Full variable domain (remainder filled in from reference TRBV18 and TRBJ2-7): NAGVMQNPRHLVRRRGQEARLRCSPMKGHSHVYWYRQLPEEGLKFMVYLQKENIIDESGMPKERFSAEFPKEGPSILRIQQVVRGDSAAYFCASSPPTSGSYEQYFGPGTRLTVT.

The CDR3 DNA reads as TGTGCCAGCAGTTTATTAGCAGGGGAGCTGGGCTACACCTTC. Translation gives CASSLLAGELGYTF. V is TRBV28 and J is TRBJ1-2, with a tentative D call TRBD1 (6 bases). The CDR3 is 14 amino acids. CDR1 is MDHEN, CDR2 SYDVKM, per germline. V was shortened by 1 base and J by 8 bases, with 14 bases between the two germline ends.

The rearrangement links TRBV4-1 to TRBJ1-5; 11 nucleotides align to TRBD1. Germline V CDR1 and CDR2: MGHRA, YSYEKL. The CDR3 sequence is 19 residues long. The trim removed 0 bases at V and 0 bases at J, leaving 7 bases unmatched. The CDR3 here is CASSQDPGTGGYSNQPQHF. For the CDR3, the DNA is TGCGCCAGCAGCCAAGACCCCGGGACAGGGGGATATAGCAATCAGCCCCAGCATTTT.

The J gene is TRBJ2-5, the V gene TRBV6-5; D may be TRBD2 (6 bases). Trimming cost V 5 bases and J 5 bases, with 18 bases left between them. Germline V gene sequence: CDR1 MNHEY, CDR2 SVGAGI. CDR3 size: 15 residues. The CDR3 coding sequence is TGTGCCAGCAGTCCGGATAAAGCGGGCGAGGAGACCCAGTACTTC. Its protein is CASSPDKAGEETQYF.

The rearrangement links TRBV11-3 to TRBJ2-3; 7 bases are shared with TRBD2. J was trimmed by 2 bases and V by 1 base; bases with no gene match: 3. CDR1 is SGHNT, CDR2 YENEEA, per germline. This CDR3 comprises 15 residues. As DNA, the CDR3 is TGTGCCAGCAGCTTAGTTGGGAGGGCCACAGATACGCAGTATTTT. Translated: CASSLVGRATDTQYF.

The chain couples TRBV19 to TRBJ1-2; D is uncertain. In germline, CDR1 is LNHDA, CDR2 SQIVND (reference sequence). V was pared by 1 base and J by 13 bases, with 10 bases between. The CDR3 contains 11 residues. CDR3 bases: TGTGCCAGTAGTATAGGTCGGTTGAGCACCTTC. Translation: CASSIGRLSTF.

In this sample, this clone turned up once. This chain's CDR3 is CASSLPSLGGPSYEQYF. The CDR3 DNA follows: TGTGCCAGCAGCCTCCCTAGTTTGGGAGGCCCCTCCTACGAGCAGTACTTC. The chain joins TRBV28 to TRBJ2-7; a weak D match, TRBD2 (6 bases). This CDR3 comprises 17 residues. The V gene lost 6 bases and the J gene lost 0 bases, with 21 bases spanning the gap. Germline-derived CDR1 and CDR2 are MDHEN and SYDVKM.

V gene TRBV2 combines with J gene TRBJ2-7; a weak D match, TRBD1 (6 bases). CDR3 size: 13 residues. Germline V gives CDR1 SNHLY, CDR2 FYNNEI. V was clipped by 11 bases and J by 3 bases, with 17 bases between them. This CDR3 reads CAGRQDPFYEQYF. In DNA, the CDR3 is TGTGCCGGGAGACAGGACCCCTTCTACGAGCAGTACTTC.

The chain uses TRBV2 and TRBJ1-3; D unclear. The CDR3 contains 15 residues. From germline, CDR1 is SNHLY and CDR2 FYNNEI. The V end lost 4 bases, the J end lost 0 bases, and 10 bases lay between the germline ends. CDR3 nucleotide sequence: TGTGCCAGCAGTGCTGACACGCTCTCTGGAAACACCATATATTTT. As protein: CASSADTLSGNTIYF.

The rearrangement links TRBV3-1 (or the pseudogene TRBV3-2) to TRBJ2-1; TRBD2 agrees at 7 bases. The CDR3 loop spans 13 amino acids. J gave up 8 bases and V 4 bases, and 5 bases lay outside the gene matches. The germline V gene has CDR1 LGHDT and CDR2 YNNKEL (reference sequence). CDR3 residues: CASSPRLADEQFF. The CDR3 region has the DNA TGTGCCAGCAGCCCCCGACTAGCCGATGAGCAGTTCTTC.

The rearrangement uses TRBV5-8 and TRBJ2-1; 8 positions match TRBD1. The ends lost 4 bases at V and 0 bases at J; junction bases unmatched: 3. CDR3 length: 15 residues. The V gene's germline CDR1 is SGHTS and CDR2 YDEGEE. This chain's CDR3 is CASSRQGSSYNEQFF. In nucleotides, the CDR3 is TGTGCCAGCAGCCGACAGGGGAGCTCCTACAATGAGCAGTTCTTC. Using reference TRBV5-8 and TRBJ2-1 for the parts outside the CDR3, the full variable domain is EAGVTQSPTHLIKTRGQQATLRCSPISGHTSVYWYQQALGLGLQFLLWYDEGEERNRGNFPPRFSGRQFPNYSSELNVNALELEDSALYLCASSRQGSSYNEQFFGPGTRLTVL.

This sequence joins TRBV6-1 and TRBJ2-7, with D perhaps matching TRBD2 (6 bases). Germline CDR1 is MNHNS and CDR2 is SASEGT. Trimming took off 3 bases at V and 5 bases at J, with 20 bases between the two ends. This CDR3 region has 16 residues. CDR3 in DNA: TGTGCCAGCAGTGAGCGAGTCCCTGTAGGCGGGGACGAGCAGTACTTC. Translating it yields CASSERVPVGGDEQYF.

The chain has TRBV27 and TRBJ1-4; TRBD1 is a possible D gene (6 bases). Germline lookup yields CDR1 MNHEY and CDR2 SMNVEV (reference sequence). The CDR3 totals 15 residues. The V and J ends lost 5 bases and 8 bases respectively, with 18 bases between them. CDR3 protein: CASSQSGAAREKLFF. For the CDR3, the DNA is TGTGCCAGCAGTCAGTCAGGGGCAGCAAGAGAAAAACTGTTTTTT.

V gene TRBV2 combines with J gene TRBJ2-2, with a tentative D call TRBD1 (5 bases). This CDR3 contains 15 residues. Germline assignment: CDR1 SNHLY and CDR2 FYNNEI. Trimming took off 7 bases at V and 5 bases at J, with 17 bases between the two ends. CDR3 sequence (DNA): TGTGCCAGCATCCCCGGACAAGGTCGGACCGGGGAGCTGTTTTTT. This translates into CASIPGQGRTGELFF.

The chain links TRBV11-1 to TRBJ1-1; 9 bases fit TRBD1. The CDR3 covers 14 residues. With V trimmed by 5 bases and J by 5 bases, 6 bases remained unmatched. Germline CDR1 and CDR2: SGHAT and FQDESV (reference sequence). The CDR3: CASSKPGQGTEAFF. In nucleotides, the CDR3 is TGTGCCAGCAGCAAACCGGGACAGGGAACTGAAGCTTTCTTT. Variable domain in full (rest from reference TRBV11-1 and TRBJ1-1): EAEVAQSPRYKITEKSQAVAFWCDPISGHATLYWYRQILGQGPELLVQFQDESVVDDSQLPKDRFSAERLKGVDSTLKIQPAELGDSAMYLCASSKPGQGTEAFFGQGTRLTVV.

The chain uses TRBV7-3 and TRBJ2-1; tentatively, D is TRBD2 (7 bases). V shed 8 bases and J shed 5 bases, with 19 bases lying between them. The length of the CDR3 is 15 residues. The germline V gene encodes CDR1 SGHTA and CDR2 FQGTGA. CDR3 nucleotide sequence: TGTGCCAGCGCTCGAGGGGGGGCCAAAAACAATGAGCAGTTCTTC. Its translation is CASARGGAKNNEQFF.

The genes are TRBV3-1 (or the pseudogene TRBV3-2) and TRBJ1-2, with D uncertain. CDR1 and CDR2 from the germline V gene are LGHDT and YNNKEL (reference sequence). Trimming cost V 5 bases and J 8 bases, with 12 bases left between them. The CDR3 is 12 residues long. This chain's CDR3 is CASSSDSPGYTF. CDR3 sequence (DNA): TGTGCCAGCAGCTCTGACTCACCCGGCTACACCTTC.

The chain has TRBV5-1 and TRBJ2-5, with 11 bases matching TRBD1. V was clipped by 7 bases and J by 3 bases; unmatched bases: 2. Germline V gene data show CDR1 as SGHRS and CDR2 as YFSETQ. There are 13 residues in the CDR3. The CDR3 bases are TGCGCCAGCTGGGGACAGGGGGAAGAGACCCAGTACTTC. This sequence encodes CASWGQGEETQYF.

The rearrangement joins TRBV10-3 to TRBJ1-5; TRBD1 might be the D (6 bases). Germline V gene data show CDR1 as ENHRY and CDR2 as SYGVKD. The CDR3 covers 14 residues. The germline V and J ends were trimmed by 7 bases and 3 bases, with 13 bases remaining between them. The CDR3 region is CAINPTGLNQPQHF. In DNA form, the CDR3 reads TGTGCCATCAACCCGACAGGCCTCAATCAGCCCCAGCATTTT.

J is TRBJ1-3 and V is TRBV5-1; D unresolved. The CDR3 extends over 16 amino acids. CDR1 SGHRS and CDR2 YFSETQ come from the germline V gene. Trimming left V 0 bases short and J 0 bases short, with 10 bases between. The DNA for the CDR3 is TGCGCCAGCAGCTTGGATTCGGTGAGCTCTGGAAACACCATATATTTT. This codes for CASSLDSVSSGNTIYF.

The chain has TRBV10-1 and TRBJ2-7, with TRBD2 matching 7 bases. V lost 3 bases and J lost 5; bases outside the gene matches: 4. The V gene's germline CDR1 is WNHNN and CDR2 SYGVQD (reference sequence). The CDR3 runs 13 residues. For the CDR3, the DNA is TGCGCCAGCAGTGAACAGCTAGCGGACGAGCAGTACTTC. It translates to CASSEQLADEQYF.